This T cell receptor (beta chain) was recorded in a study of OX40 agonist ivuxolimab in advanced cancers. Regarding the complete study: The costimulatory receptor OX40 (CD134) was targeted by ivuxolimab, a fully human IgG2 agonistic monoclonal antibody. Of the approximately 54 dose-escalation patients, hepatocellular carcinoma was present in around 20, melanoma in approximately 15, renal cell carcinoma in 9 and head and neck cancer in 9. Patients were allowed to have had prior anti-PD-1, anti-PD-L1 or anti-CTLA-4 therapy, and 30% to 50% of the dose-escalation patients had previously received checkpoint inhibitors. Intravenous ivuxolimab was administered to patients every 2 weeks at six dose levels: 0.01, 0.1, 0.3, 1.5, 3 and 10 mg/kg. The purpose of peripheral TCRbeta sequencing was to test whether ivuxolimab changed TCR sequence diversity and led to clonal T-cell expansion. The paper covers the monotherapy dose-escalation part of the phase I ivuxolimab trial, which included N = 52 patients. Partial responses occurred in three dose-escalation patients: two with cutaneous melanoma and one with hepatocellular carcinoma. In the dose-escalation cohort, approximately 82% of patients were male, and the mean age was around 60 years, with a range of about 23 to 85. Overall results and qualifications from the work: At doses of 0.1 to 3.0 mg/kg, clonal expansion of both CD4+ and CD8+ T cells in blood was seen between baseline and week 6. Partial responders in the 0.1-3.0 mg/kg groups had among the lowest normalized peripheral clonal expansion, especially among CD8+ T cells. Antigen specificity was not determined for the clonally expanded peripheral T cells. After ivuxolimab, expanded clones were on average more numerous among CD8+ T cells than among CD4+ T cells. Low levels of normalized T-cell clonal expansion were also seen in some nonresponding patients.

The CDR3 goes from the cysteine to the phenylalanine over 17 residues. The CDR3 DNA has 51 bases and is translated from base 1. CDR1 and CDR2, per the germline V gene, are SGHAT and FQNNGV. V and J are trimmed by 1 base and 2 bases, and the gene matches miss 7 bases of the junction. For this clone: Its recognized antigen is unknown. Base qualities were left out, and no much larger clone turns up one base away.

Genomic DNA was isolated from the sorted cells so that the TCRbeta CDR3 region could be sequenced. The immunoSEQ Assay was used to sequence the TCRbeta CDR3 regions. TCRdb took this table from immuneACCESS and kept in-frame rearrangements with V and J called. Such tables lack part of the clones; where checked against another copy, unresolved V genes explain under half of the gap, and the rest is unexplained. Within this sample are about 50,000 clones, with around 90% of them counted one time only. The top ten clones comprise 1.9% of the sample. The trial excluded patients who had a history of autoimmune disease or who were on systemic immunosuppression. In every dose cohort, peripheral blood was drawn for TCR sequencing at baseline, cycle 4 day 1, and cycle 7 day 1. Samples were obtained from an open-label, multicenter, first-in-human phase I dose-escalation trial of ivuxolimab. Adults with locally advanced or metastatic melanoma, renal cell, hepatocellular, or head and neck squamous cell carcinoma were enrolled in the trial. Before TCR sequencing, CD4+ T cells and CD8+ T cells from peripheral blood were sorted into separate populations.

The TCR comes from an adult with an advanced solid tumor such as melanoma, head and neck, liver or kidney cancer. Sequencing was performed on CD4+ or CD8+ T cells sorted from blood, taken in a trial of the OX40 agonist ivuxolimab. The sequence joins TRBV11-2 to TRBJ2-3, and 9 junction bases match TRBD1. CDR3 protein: CASSLVKDRGHTDTQYF. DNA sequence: TGTGCCAGCAGCTTAGTTAAGGACAGGGGACACACAGATACGCAGTATTTT.